This T cell receptor beta chain was recovered during a study of blood T cell repertoires in COVID-19. Overall study context: COVID-19 samples collected from the United States, Italy and Spain covered acute and convalescent phases. T cells, B-cell-depleted T cells, or PBMCs provided the cDNA or gDNA that served as material.

Under the authors' procedure: Amplifying reference gene primers gave estimates of nucleated cell counts. The data were produced by immunoSEQ multiplex PCR, yet TCRdb's version contains in-frame clones alone and is incomplete. That table is the source of V, J and clone size, and D and trimming were worked out from the DNA. The sample comprises tens of thousands of clones, 88% of which are singletons, and over 4% rests with the top ten. Germline V CDR1 and CDR2: SNHLY, FYNNEI. The CDR3 has 13 amino acids. V shed 5 bases and J 6 bases; nucleotides not matched to a gene: 3. The material sequenced was peripheral blood. The chain couples TRBV2 to TRBJ1-3; TRBD1 matches at 8 bases. The TCR originated in a human donor in a cohort sampled during active COVID-19. The CDR3, as DNA: TGTGCCAGCAGTCCGACAGGGGAAAACACCATATATTTT. Translating it yields CASSPTGENTIYF.